The rows below give T cell receptor beta chains drawn from one sample of a study of blood T cells in healthy people across ages. TCRdb independently ran MiXCR on the 5' RACE reads; one entry per CDR3 protein. The repertoire holds roughly 2 million distinct CDR3 sequences, with just under 50% as singletons. Sequenced material: blood. The receptors were gathered from a woman between 40 and 50 years old in good health. CDR3s include the opening cysteine and the closing phenylalanine or tryptophan. A D gene is named only where the DNA matches it firmly. Some rows have no size entry. The others give once, few or many, or a class for an expanded clone.

size: .; J: TRBJ1-2; V: TRBV4-1; D: .; DNA: TGCGCCAGCAGCCAAGAAATCCGGCGTAACTATGGCTACACCTTC; CDR3: CASSQEIRRNYGYTF
size: .; J: TRBJ2-7; V: TRBV20-1; D: .; DNA: TGCAGTGCCACCCAGGTCGAGCAGTACTTC; CDR3: CSATQVEQYF
size: .; J: TRBJ1-5; V: TRBV20-1; D: TRBD1; DNA: TGCAGTGCTCAGGGGGCCAGCAATCAGCCCCAGCATTTT; CDR3: CSAQGASNQPQHF
size: .; J: TRBJ2-5; V: TRBV7-2; D: .; DNA: TGTGCCAGCAGCATGCCTCTGTGGGGACGACAAGAGACCCAGTACTTC; CDR3: CASSMPLWGRQETQYF
size: .; J: TRBJ2-7; V: TRBV20-1; D: TRBD1; DNA: TGCAGTGCCCTCCAGACAGGGACCTCCTACGAGCAGTACTTC; CDR3: CSALQTGTSYEQYF
size: few; J: TRBJ1-6; V: TRBV12-3/TRBV12-4; D: .; DNA: TGTGCCAGCAGTCAACCCCGCGGACGGTATAATTCACCCCTCCACTTT; CDR3: CASSQPRGRYNSPLHF
size: .; J: TRBJ2-6; V: TRBV6-5; D: .; DNA: TGTGCCAGCAGTTACTCGCCGGGACTCACCTCTGGGGCCAACGTCCTGACTTTC; CDR3: CASSYSPGLTSGANVLTF
size: .; J: TRBJ1-5; V: TRBV2; D: TRBD1; DNA: TGTGCCAGCAGTCGGGGGACAGGGTGGGATCAGCCCCAGCATTTT; CDR3: CASSRGTGWDQPQHF
size: .; J: TRBJ1-2; V: TRBV28; D: .; DNA: TGTGCCGCCCGGGGACTCCCCTATGGCTACACCTTC; CDR3: CAARGLPYGYTF
size: few; J: TRBJ2-1; V: TRBV5-1; D: .; DNA: TGCGCCAGCAGCTTGTGGTCCCAACTAACCTACAATGAGCAGTTCTTC; CDR3: CASSLWSQLTYNEQFF
size: few; J: TRBJ2-7; V: TRBV6-5; D: TRBD1; DNA: TGTGCCAGCAGTCGTGGGACAGGGCGCAACGAGCAGTACTTC; CDR3: CASSRGTGRNEQYF
size: once; J: TRBJ2-5; V: TRBV29-1; D: .; DNA: TGCAGCGTTCTGTTCTTCCAGGAGTTGGCAAAAGAGACCCAGTACTTC; CDR3: CSVLFFQELAKETQYF
size: .; J: TRBJ2-7; V: TRBV11-3; D: TRBD1; DNA: TGTGCCAGCAGCTTAGACGGGACAGGGTCGCATCAGTACTTC; CDR3: CASSLDGTGSHQYF
size: few; J: TRBJ2-1; V: TRBV6-6; D: TRBD1; DNA: TGTGCCAGCGAGAGGACAGGGAACAATGAGCAGTTCTTC; CDR3: CASERTGNNEQFF
size: many; J: TRBJ2-7; V: TRBV29-1; D: .; DNA: TGCAGCGTGCCAAAGGATCGAGGCTCAGCCTACGAGCAGTACTTC; CDR3: CSVPKDRGSAYEQYF
size: .; J: TRBJ2-7; V: TRBV6-2/TRBV6-3; D: .; DNA: TGTGCCAGCAGTTATTTTTCCAGAACTTACGAGCAGTACTTC; CDR3: CASSYFSRTYEQYF
size: few; J: TRBJ2-3; V: TRBV5-6; D: .; DNA: TGTGCCAGCAGCTTGTCGCGGCCTGGGGATACGCAGTATTTT; CDR3: CASSLSRPGDTQYF
size: .; J: TRBJ1-4; V: TRBV7-2; D: .; DNA: TGTGCCAGCAGCTTTCATTCCGCAGGGGCCGAGGGTGAAAAACTGTTTTTT; CDR3: CASSFHSAGAEGEKLFF
size: .; J: TRBJ2-7; V: TRBV6-2/TRBV6-3; D: TRBD2; DNA: TGTGCCAGCAAACCTAGCGGGACCTACGAGCAGTACTTC; CDR3: CASKPSGTYEQYF
size: .; J: TRBJ2-5; V: TRBV3-1; D: .; DNA: TGTGCCAGCGGCCGGGCGCGGGAGACCCAGTACTTC; CDR3: CASGRARETQYF
size: .; J: TRBJ1-6; V: TRBV27; D: .; DNA: TGTGCCAGCAGGGCAAACGGGGCGACGGAATATAATTCACCCCTCCACTTT; CDR3: CASRANGATEYNSPLHF
size: few; J: TRBJ2-1; V: TRBV6-2/TRBV6-3; D: .; DNA: TGTGCCAGCAGTTATCAGGGACCGGGGATATTGAGCTCCTACAATGAGCAGTTCTTC; CDR3: CASSYQGPGILSSYNEQFF
size: .; J: TRBJ2-5; V: TRBV28; D: TRBD2; DNA: TGTGCCAGCAGTTTAGGGACTAGCGGGAAGACCCAGTACTTC; CDR3: CASSLGTSGKTQYF
size: .; J: TRBJ1-6; V: TRBV4-3; D: .; DNA: TGCGCCAGCAGCCGAGCGGACACCGAGGAATCACCCCTCCACTTT; CDR3: CASSRADTEESPLHF
size: few; J: TRBJ2-7; V: TRBV6-2/TRBV6-3; D: .; DNA: TGTGCCAGCAGTTACTCCCACTCCTACCTCTACGAGCAGTACTTC; CDR3: CASSYSHSYLYEQYF
size: .; J: TRBJ2-1; V: TRBV28; D: TRBD2; DNA: TGTGCCAGCAGCCCAACTAGCGGGGGGATTAACAATGAGCAGTTCTTC; CDR3: CASSPTSGGINNEQFF
size: few; J: TRBJ2-7; V: TRBV27; D: .; DNA: TGTGCCAGCGGGAAGGTTGGCTCCTACGAGCAGTACTTC; CDR3: CASGKVGSYEQYF
size: few; J: TRBJ2-5; V: TRBV7-2; D: TRBD1; DNA: TGTGCCAGCAGCTTAGAGGGACAGGGGGCAGGAGAGCAGTACTTC; CDR3: CASSLEGQGAGEQYF
size: few; J: TRBJ2-4; V: TRBV3-1; D: .; DNA: TGTGCCAGCAGCCAAGATGGGGAGACTCCCTTAGCCAAAAACATTCAGTACTTC; CDR3: CASSQDGETPLAKNIQYF